The sequence of this TCR beta chain was determined in a study of breast tumors, draining lymph nodes, adjacent tissues. Study results and caveats: Compared with lymph nodes, tumors were less diverse; compared with nontumor tissue, more. Luminal-like breast cancer showed significantly higher tumor–nontumor repertoire similarity than basal-like.

In the case of this clonotype: Antigen specificity is unknown.

CDR3 size: 19 residues. Trimming took off 3 bases at V and 6 bases at J, with 27 bases between the two ends. Per the germline V gene, CDR1 is SGHDN and CDR2 is FVKESK. MiXCR, run by TCRdb on the multiplex PCR reads, gives a single entry per CDR3 protein. The data hold over 200,000 distinct CDR3 sequences, with about 30% observed a single time. The lymph nodes were axillary draining lymph nodes from breast cancer patients. This clonotype was sampled from a female donor with breast cancer. Some clones in this sample may be carry-over from other donors' samples. The sample was axillary lymph node tissue. The V gene is TRBV14, the J gene TRBJ2-4; tentatively, D is TRBD2 (5 bases). DNA for the CDR3: TGTGCCAGCAGCCACGGGGTGGAAGCGCAGTACTTAGAACTAAACATTCAGTACTTC. It translates to CASSHGVEAQYLELNIQYF. Full variable domain (outside the CDR3, taken from reference TRBV14 and TRBJ2-4): EAGVTQFPSHSVIEKGQTVTLRCDPISGHDNLYWYRRVMGKEIKFLLHFVKESKQDESGMPNNRFLAERTGGTYSTLKVQPAELEDSGVYFCASSHGVEAQYLELNIQYFGAGTRLSVL.